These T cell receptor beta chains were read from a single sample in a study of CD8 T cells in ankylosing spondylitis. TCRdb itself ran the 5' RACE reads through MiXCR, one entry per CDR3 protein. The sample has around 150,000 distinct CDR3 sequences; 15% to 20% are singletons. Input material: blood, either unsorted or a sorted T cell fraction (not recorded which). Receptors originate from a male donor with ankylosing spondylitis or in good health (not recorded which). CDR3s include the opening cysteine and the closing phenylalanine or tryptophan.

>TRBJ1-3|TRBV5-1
CASSGGLISGNTIYF
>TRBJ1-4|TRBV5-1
CASSLGQGREKLFF
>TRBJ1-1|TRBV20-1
CRGGLMNTEAFF
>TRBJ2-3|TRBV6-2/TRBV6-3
CASSIIGDTQYF
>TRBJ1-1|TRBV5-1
CASSLGSKATEAFF
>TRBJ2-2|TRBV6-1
CASSERLTGELFF
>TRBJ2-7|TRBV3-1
CASSRIQGGLEQYF
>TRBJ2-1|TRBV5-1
CASSATGGVFYNEQFF
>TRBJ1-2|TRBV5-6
CASIMSGVDYGYTF
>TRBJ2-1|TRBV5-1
CASSPWDRENEQFF
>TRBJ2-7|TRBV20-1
CSARRLAGSYEQYF
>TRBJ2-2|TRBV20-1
CSARDGADTTGELFF
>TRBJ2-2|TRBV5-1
CASSGPGIRNAGELFF
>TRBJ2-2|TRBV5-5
CASSLRLVIGELFF
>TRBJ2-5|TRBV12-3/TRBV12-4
CASSLVGGRSETQYF
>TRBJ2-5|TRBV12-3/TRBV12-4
CASRELAGETQYF
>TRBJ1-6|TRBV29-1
CSVGGGSNSPLHF
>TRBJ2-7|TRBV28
CASSLRGGAEQYF
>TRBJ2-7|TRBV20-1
CSALGGQQNSYEQYF
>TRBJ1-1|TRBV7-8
CASSLDSVADAFF
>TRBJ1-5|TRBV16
CASSQSAGNQPQHF
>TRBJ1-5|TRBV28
CASSFVWTGVNQPQHF
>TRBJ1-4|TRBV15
CATSRDRAVNEKLFF
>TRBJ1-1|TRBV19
CASSTPYDRTEAFF
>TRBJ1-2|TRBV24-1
CATSDWDRGNGYTF
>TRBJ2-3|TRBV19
CASSISDTQYF
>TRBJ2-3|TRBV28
CASSYPRDRGTDTQYF
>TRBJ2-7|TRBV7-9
CASSLEGMGDYEQYF
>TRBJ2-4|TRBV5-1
CASSLGMASPEGIQYF
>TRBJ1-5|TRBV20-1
CSVGEGGRARISPQHF
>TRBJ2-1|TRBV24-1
CATSEGTGYNEQFF
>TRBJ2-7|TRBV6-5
CASTGRTYEQYF
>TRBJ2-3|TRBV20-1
CSASPGLAHTDTQYF
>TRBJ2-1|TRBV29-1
CSVDRDGIF
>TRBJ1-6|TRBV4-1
CASSQLDSSPLHF
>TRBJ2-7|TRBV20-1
CSAPIRTSEQYF
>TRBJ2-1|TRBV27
CATRLAGYNEQFF
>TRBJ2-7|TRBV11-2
CASSLEFGGNYEQYF
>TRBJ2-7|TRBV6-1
CASKGTGPYEQYF
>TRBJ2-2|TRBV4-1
CASSHPLGDRRTGELFF
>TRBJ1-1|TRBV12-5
CASGLGTGSEAFF
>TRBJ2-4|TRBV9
CASSVGNSLGANIQYF